The entry that follows covers one T cell receptor (beta chain) sequence. In the authors' methods: Reference gene primer amplification yielded estimated nucleated cell counts. Produced via immunoSEQ multiplex PCR; TCRdb's table is partial and in-frame only. V, J and clone size derive from that table, while D and trimming were established from the DNA sequence. The profile shows some 96,000 clones, 88% of them singletons. CDR3 length: 17 residues. CDR1 is MNHEY, CDR2 SVGEGT, per germline. The ends lost 2 bases at V and 4 bases at J; junction bases unmatched: 13. This sample was taken from a study of blood T cell repertoires in COVID-19. Study details: From the United States, Italy and Spain came samples of acute and convalescent COVID-19. Sources were T cells, B-cell-depleted T cells, or PBMCs; the material itself was cDNA or gDNA.

The sequenced sample was peripheral blood. This TCR was recovered from a human donor in a cohort sampled during active COVID-19. V gene TRBV6-2 or TRBV6-3 combines with J gene TRBJ1-2; 7 bases are a match to TRBD1. CDR3 bases: TGTGCCAGCAGTTACATGAGGACAGGAGGGTCCGGCTATGGCTACACCTTC. This codes for CASSYMRTGGSGYGYTF.